The 17 T cell receptor beta chains presented below share a single source sample, sequenced in a study of blood T cell repertoires in COVID-19. Repertoires were generated with immunoSEQ multiplex PCR, while TCRdb's copy carries only in-frame clones and drops some. The data show about 210,000 clones, 80% to 85% seen once. The specimen sequenced was PBMCs or T cells enriched from blood (not recorded which). The receptors originated from a woman aged 50 to 60 with acute COVID-19.

This chain uses TRBV19 with TRBJ2-5, with D tentatively TRBD2 (5 bases). Germline V CDR1 and CDR2: LNHDA, SQIVND (reference sequence). CDR3 size: 13 residues. V was cut by 6 bases and J by 1 base, with 9 bases left in between. The CDR3 region is CASSARGQETQYF. For the CDR3, the DNA is TGTGCCAGTAGCGCCCGGGGCCAAGAGACCCAGTACTTC. Full variable domain (outside the CDR3, taken from reference TRBV19 and TRBJ2-5): DGGITQSPKYLFRKEGQNVTLSCEQNLNHDAMYWYRQDPGQGLRLIYYSQIVNDFQKGDIAEGYSVSREKKESFPLTVTSAQKNPTAFYLCASSARGQETQYFGPGTRLLVL.

This chain connects TRBV2 to TRBJ1-2; 10 bases match TRBD1. V gave up 5 bases and J gave up 6 bases; unmatched junction bases: 18. The CDR3 length is 18 residues. In germline, CDR1 is SNHLY, CDR2 FYNNEI. This CDR3 reads CASSRLLTGTGAINGYTF. DNA of the CDR3: TGTGCCAGCAGTCGACTGCTCACCGGGACAGGGGCGATCAATGGCTACACCTTC.

The CDR3 protein is CASSNQPARANGYTF. The DNA of the CDR3 is TGTGCCAGTAGTAACCAACCTGCGAGGGCCAATGGCTACACCTTC. The chain links TRBV19 to TRBJ1-2; D not certain. Trimming shortened V by 4 bases and J by 6 bases, and 18 bases separated the two germline ends. The germline CDR1 and CDR2 sequences are LNHDA and SQIVND (reference sequence). CDR3 length: 15 amino acids.

The genes are TRBV28 and TRBJ2-7, with 8 bases identical to TRBD1. V was clipped by 2 bases and J by 4 bases; unmatched bases: 7. The CDR3 contains 15 residues. In germline, CDR1 is MDHEN, CDR2 SYDVKM. The DNA of the CDR3 is TGTGCCAGCAGTTTACAGGGGGCATTGCAGTACGAGCAGTACTTC. Translated: CASSLQGALQYEQYF.

This clone was found once. This chain connects TRBV10-1 to TRBJ2-2, with 8 bases lining up with TRBD2. The CDR3 is 22 residues long. CDR1 WNHNN and CDR2 SYGVQD come from the germline V gene (reference sequence). The V gene end was trimmed by 8 bases and the J gene end by 5 bases; junction bases not matched to a gene: 31. The CDR3 DNA reads TGCGCCAGCTATCCCTGTGGTTGGCAGGGTAAAGGAGCGGGGGAGAGAACCGGGGAGCTGTTTTTT. Translating it yields CASYPCGWQGKGAGERTGELFF.

This clone was observed a single time. The V gene is TRBV4-2, the J gene TRBJ2-2; 9 bases agree with TRBD1. Germline V gene sequence: CDR1 LGHNA, CDR2 YNFKEQ. The CDR3 has 16 amino acids. V was pared by 2 bases and J by 3 bases, with 4 bases of the junction left unmatched. Here the CDR3 DNA reads TGTGCCAGCAGCCAACCACAGGGGGCGTACACCGGGGAGCTGTTTTTT. Amino acids: CASSQPQGAYTGELFF.

J is TRBJ2-7 and V is TRBV20-1, with D possibly being TRBD2 (5 bases). Per the germline V gene, CDR1 is DFQATT and CDR2 is SNEGSKA (reference sequence). This CDR3 spans 11 amino acids. V was cut by 5 bases and J by 5 bases, with 10 bases left in between. The CDR3 loop reads CSASRRDEQYF. The CDR3 coding sequence is TGCAGTGCTTCCCGGCGGGACGAGCAGTACTTC.

The CDR3 DNA sequence: TGTGCCAGTAGTGACAGCCGAGGCACTGAAGCTTTCTTT. Protein: CASSDSRGTEAFF. The chain recombines TRBV19 with TRBJ1-1; D may be TRBD1 (5 bases). V lost 5 bases to trimming and J lost 4 bases, with 11 bases between them. Germline V gives CDR1 LNHDA, CDR2 SQIVND (reference sequence). The CDR3 covers 13 residues.

This clone was recorded once. The chain joins TRBV18 to TRBJ2-1; 8 bases match TRBD2. This CDR3 spans 15 amino acids. Germline lookup yields CDR1 KGHSH and CDR2 LQKENI. The J segment lost 7 bases and the V segment lost 2 bases, leaving 7 bases of the junction unmatched. CDR3 protein: CASSPIPASGNEQFF. The DNA for the CDR3 is TGTGCCAGCTCACCAATCCCTGCTAGCGGGAATGAGCAGTTCTTC.

This chain connects TRBV19 to TRBJ1-2, with 10 bases fitting TRBD1. V gave up 8 bases and J gave up 5 bases; unmatched junction bases: 17. The V gene's germline CDR1 is LNHDA and CDR2 SQIVND (reference sequence). The CDR3 is made up of 17 amino acids. The CDR3 loop is CASSRRDRGQEGYGYTF. Here the CDR3 DNA reads TGTGCCAGTTCGCGTCGGGACAGGGGACAGGAAGGGTATGGCTACACCTTC.

The chain recombines TRBV9 with TRBJ2-2; D not certain. This CDR3 contains 15 residues. From germline, CDR1 is SGDLS and CDR2 YYNGEE. The V end was cut by 4 bases, the J end by 4 bases, with 14 bases between. The CDR3 DNA reads as TGTGCCAGCAGCCGCGTCATGACGGGCACCGGGGAGCTGTTTTTT. Translating it yields CASSRVMTGTGELFF.

The chain has TRBV21-1 and TRBJ1-4; the table names TRBD1, a call not compared with the DNA. TRBV21-1 is designated a pseudogene. This CDR3 contains 16 residues. The CDR3 nucleotides are TGTGCCAGCAGCATGTCCCGGGACAGAGCTAATGAAAAACTGTTTTTT. As protein: CASSMSRDRANEKLFF.

The V call is TRBV11-3, the J call TRBJ2-3, with TRBD2 identical over 8 bases. In germline, CDR1 is SGHNT, CDR2 YENEEA. The CDR3 sequence is 16 residues long. J gave up 2 bases and V 0 bases, and 4 bases lay outside the gene matches. The CDR3: CASSLDGAGVTDTQYF. CDR3 sequence (DNA): TGTGCCAGCAGCTTAGACGGAGCGGGGGTCACAGATACGCAGTATTTT.

The chain employs TRBV6-5 and TRBJ1-2; D gene uncertain. The CDR3 covers 13 residues. CDR1 is MNHEY and CDR2 is SVGAGI in the germline V gene. V shed 6 bases and J shed 6 bases, with 14 bases lying between them. CDR3 in amino acids: CASRRGRVDGYTF. CDR3 bases: TGTGCCAGCAGACGCGGGCGGGTGGATGGCTACACCTTC.

V is TRBV15 and J is TRBJ2-3; 9 bases line up with TRBD1. The CDR3 extends over 17 amino acids. Germline assignment: CDR1 LNHNV and CDR2 YYDKDF (reference sequence). J gave up 6 bases and V 2 bases, and 12 bases lay outside the gene matches. CDR3 nucleotides: TGTGCCACCAGCAGAACGACCGGGACAGGGATGTGGGATACGCAGTATTTT. This gives the protein CATSRTTGTGMWDTQYF.

Note on this clone: The junction departs from germline at one end; a sequencing error may be responsible. This chain uses TRBV18 with TRBJ2-2; a weak D match, TRBD1 (5 bases). Germline V CDR1 and CDR2: KGHSH, LQKENI. The CDR3 runs to 15 residues. CDR3 coding DNA: TGTGCCAGCTCGCCACTCGCTAGGGGTACCGGGGAGCTGTTTTTT. Its protein is CASSPLARGTGELFF.

J is TRBJ1-2 and V is TRBV19; D unclear. CDR3 length: 13 residues. The V end was cut by 4 bases, the J end by 4 bases, with 10 bases between. Germline V gene data show CDR1 as LNHDA and CDR2 as SQIVND (reference sequence). The CDR3 bases are TGTGCCAGTAGTACCTCGCTCGGCTATGGCTACACCTTC. This gives the protein CASSTSLGYGYTF.